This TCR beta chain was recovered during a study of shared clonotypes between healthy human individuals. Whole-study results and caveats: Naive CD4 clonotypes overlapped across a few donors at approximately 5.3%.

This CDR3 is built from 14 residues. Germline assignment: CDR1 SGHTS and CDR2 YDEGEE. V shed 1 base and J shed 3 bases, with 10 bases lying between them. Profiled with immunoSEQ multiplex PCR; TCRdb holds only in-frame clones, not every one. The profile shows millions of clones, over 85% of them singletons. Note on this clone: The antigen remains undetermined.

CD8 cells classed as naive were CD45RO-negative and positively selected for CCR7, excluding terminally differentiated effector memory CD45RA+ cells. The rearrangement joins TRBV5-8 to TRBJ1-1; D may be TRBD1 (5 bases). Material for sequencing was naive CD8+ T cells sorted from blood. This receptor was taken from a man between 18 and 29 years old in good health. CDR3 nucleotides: TGTGCCAGCAGCTTGATGGGGGGGGACACTGAAGCTTTCTTT. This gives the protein CASSLMGGDTEAFF.